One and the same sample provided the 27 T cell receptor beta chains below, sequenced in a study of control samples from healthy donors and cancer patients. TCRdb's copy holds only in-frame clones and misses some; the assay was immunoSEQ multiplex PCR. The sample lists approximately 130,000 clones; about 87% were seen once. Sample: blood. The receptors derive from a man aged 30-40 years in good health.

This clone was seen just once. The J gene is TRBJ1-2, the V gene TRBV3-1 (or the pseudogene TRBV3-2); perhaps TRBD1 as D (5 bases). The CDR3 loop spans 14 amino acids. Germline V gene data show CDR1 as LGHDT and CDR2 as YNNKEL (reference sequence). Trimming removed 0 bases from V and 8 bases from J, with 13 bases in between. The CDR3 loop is CASSQDSRGQGYTF. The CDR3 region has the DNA TGTGCCAGCAGCCAAGATAGTCGGGGCCAAGGCTACACCTTC.

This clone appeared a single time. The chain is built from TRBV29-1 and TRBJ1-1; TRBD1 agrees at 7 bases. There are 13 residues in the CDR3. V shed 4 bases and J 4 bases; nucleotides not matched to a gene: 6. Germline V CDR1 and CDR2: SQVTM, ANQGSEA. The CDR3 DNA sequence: TGCAGCGTTGCTCAGGGGGTATTCACTGAAGCTTTCTTT. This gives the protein CSVAQGVFTEAFF. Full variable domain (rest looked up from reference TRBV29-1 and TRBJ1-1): SAVISQKPSRDICQRGTSLTIQCQVDSQVTMMFWYRQQPGQSLTLIATANQGSEATYESGFVIDKFPISRPNLTFSTLTVSNMSPEDSSIYLCSVAQGVFTEAFFGQGTRLTVV.

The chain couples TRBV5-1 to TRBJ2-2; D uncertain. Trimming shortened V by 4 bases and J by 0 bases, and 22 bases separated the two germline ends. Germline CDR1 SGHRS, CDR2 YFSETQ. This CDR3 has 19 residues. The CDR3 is CASSPRQDGLIANTGELFF. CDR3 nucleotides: TGCGCCAGCAGCCCTAGGCAGGACGGCCTAATCGCGAACACCGGGGAGCTGTTTTTT. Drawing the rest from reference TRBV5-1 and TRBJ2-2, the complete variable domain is KAGVTQTPRYLIKTRGQQVTLSCSPISGHRSVSWYQQTPGQGLQFLFEYFSETQRNKGNFPGRFSGRQFSNSRSEMNVSTLELGDSALYLCASSPRQDGLIANTGELFFGEGSRLTVL.

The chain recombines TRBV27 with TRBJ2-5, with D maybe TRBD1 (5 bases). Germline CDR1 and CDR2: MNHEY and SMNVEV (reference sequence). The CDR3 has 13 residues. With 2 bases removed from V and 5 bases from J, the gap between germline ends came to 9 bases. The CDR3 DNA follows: TGTGCCAGCAGTTTACAGGGAAGGGAGACCCAGTACTTC. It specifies CASSLQGRETQYF.

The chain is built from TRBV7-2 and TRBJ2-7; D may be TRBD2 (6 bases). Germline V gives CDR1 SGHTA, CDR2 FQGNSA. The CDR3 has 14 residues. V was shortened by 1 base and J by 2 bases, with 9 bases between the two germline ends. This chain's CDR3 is CASSLGLVAYEQYF. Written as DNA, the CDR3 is TGTGCCAGCAGCTTAGGACTAGTCGCCTACGAGCAGTACTTC.

Here the CDR3 reads CASSLATSGDTQYF. The DNA for the CDR3 is TGTGCCAGCAGCTTGGCAACTAGCGGAGATACGCAGTATTTT. The genes are TRBV5-8 and TRBJ2-3, with 8 nucleotides matching TRBD2. The CDR3 loop spans 14 amino acids. Germline V lookup: CDR1 SGHTS, CDR2 YDEGEE. J gave up 5 bases and V 0 bases, and 2 bases lay outside the gene matches.

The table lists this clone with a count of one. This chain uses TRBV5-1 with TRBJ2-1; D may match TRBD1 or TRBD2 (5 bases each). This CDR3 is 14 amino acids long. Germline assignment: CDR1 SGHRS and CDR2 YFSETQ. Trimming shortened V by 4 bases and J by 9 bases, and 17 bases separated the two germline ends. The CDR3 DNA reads TGCGCCAGCAGCCAGCGGACAAACCCCAGTGAGCAGTTCTTC. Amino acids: CASSQRTNPSEQFF.

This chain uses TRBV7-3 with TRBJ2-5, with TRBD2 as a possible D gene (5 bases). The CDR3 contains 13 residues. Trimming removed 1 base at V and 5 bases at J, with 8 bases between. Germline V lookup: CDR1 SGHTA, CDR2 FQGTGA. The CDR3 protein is CASSLRRWETQYF. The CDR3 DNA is TGTGCCAGCAGCTTAAGGAGGTGGGAGACCCAGTACTTC.

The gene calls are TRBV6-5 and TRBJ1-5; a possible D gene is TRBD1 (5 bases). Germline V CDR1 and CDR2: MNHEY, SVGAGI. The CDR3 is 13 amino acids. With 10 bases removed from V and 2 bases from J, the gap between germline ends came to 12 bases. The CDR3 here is CATRWGGNQPQHF. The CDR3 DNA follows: TGTGCCACAAGGTGGGGGGGCAATCAGCCCCAGCATTTT.

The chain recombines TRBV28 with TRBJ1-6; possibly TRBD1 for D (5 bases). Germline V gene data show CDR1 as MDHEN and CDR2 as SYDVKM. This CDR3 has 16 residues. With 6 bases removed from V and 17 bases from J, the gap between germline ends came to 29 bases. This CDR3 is CASSPDTGGRGRGVHF. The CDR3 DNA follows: TGTGCCAGCAGCCCTGACACAGGAGGGAGGGGCCGCGGAGTCCACTTT.

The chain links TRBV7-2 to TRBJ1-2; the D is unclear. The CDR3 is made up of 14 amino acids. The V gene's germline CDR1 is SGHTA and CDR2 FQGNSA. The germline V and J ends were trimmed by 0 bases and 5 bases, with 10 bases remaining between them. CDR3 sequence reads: CASSLANLGYGYTF. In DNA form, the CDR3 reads TGTGCCAGCAGCTTAGCGAACCTCGGGTATGGCTACACCTTC.

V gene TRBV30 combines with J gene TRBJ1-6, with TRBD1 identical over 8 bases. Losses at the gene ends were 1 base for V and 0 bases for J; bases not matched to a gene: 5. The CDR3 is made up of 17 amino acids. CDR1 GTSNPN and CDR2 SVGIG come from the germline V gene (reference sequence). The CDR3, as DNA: TGTGCCTGGAGTGCGACAGGGGCCGCCTCCTATAATTCACCCCTCCACTTT. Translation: CAWSATGAASYNSPLHF.

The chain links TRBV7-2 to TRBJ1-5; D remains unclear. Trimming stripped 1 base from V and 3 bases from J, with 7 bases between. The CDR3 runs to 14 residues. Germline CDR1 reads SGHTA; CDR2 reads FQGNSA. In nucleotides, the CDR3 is TGTGCCAGCAGCTTAGTGGGTCCCAATCAGCCCCAGCATTTT. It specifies CASSLVGPNQPQHF.

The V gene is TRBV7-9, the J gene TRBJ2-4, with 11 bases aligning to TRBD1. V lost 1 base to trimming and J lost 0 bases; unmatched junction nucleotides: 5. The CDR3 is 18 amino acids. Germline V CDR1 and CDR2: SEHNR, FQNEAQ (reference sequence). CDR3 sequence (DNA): TGTGCCAGCAGCTTAGGGACAGGGGGCTCTATAGCCAAAAACATTCAGTACTTC. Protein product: CASSLGTGGSIAKNIQYF.

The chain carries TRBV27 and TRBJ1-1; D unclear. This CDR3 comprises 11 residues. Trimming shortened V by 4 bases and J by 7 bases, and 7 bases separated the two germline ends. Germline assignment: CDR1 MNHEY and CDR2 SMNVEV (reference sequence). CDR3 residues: CASSSTGEAFF. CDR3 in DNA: TGTGCCAGCAGTTCGACCGGTGAAGCTTTCTTT.

The CDR3 DNA is TGTGCCTGTTCCGACAAGCCGATAAGATACTCCTACGAGCAGTACTTC. It codes for CACSDKPIRYSYEQYF. The chain links TRBV19 to TRBJ2-7; unclear D gene. The CDR3 length is 16 residues. Germline values: CDR1 LNHDA, CDR2 SQIVND (reference sequence). V dropped 11 bases and J dropped 0 bases, with 23 bases sitting between them.

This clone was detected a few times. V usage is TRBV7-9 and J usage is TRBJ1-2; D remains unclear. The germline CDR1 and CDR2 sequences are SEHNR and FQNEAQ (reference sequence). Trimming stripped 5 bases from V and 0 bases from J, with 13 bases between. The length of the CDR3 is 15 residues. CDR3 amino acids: CASSPVKGTNYGYTF. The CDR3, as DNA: TGTGCCAGCAGCCCGGTTAAGGGTACTAACTATGGCTACACCTTC.

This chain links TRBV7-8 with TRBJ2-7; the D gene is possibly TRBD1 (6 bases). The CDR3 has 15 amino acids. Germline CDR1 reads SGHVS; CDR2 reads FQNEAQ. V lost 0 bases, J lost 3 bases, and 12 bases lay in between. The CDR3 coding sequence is TGTGCCAGCAGCTTAGCGAGACAGGCCAGCTACGAGCAGTACTTC. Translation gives CASSLARQASYEQYF.

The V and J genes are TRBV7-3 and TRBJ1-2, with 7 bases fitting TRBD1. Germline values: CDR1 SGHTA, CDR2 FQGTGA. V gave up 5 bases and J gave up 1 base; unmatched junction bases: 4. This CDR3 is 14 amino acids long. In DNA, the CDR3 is TGTGCCAGCAGCGAAACAGGGGATAACTATGGCTACACCTTC. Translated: CASSETGDNYGYTF.

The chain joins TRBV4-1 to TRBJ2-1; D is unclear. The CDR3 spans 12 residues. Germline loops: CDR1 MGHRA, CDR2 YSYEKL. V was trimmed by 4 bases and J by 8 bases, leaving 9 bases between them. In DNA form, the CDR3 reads TGCGCCAGCAGCCTCGAAGTGTATGAGCAGTTCTTC. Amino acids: CASSLEVYEQFF.

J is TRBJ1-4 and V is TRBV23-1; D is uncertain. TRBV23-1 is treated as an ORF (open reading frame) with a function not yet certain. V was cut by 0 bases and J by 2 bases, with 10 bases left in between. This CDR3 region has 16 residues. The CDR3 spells CASSQSKNTTNEKLFF. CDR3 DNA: TGCGCCAGCAGTCAATCGAAGAACACTACTAATGAAAAACTGTTTTTT.

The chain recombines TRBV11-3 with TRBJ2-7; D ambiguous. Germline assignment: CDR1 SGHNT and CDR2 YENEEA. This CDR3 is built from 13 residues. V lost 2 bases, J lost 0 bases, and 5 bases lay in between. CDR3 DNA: TGTGCCAGCAGCTTAAGGCTCTCCTACGAGCAGTACTTC. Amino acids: CASSLRLSYEQYF.

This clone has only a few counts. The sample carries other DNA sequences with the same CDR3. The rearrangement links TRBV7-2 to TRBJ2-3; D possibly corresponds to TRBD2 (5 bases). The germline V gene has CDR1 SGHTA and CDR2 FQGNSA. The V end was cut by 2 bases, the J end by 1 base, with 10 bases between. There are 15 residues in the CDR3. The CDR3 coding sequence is TGTGCCAGCAGCTTATGGACTGGGGGCACAGATACGCAGTATTTT. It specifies CASSLWTGGTDTQYF.

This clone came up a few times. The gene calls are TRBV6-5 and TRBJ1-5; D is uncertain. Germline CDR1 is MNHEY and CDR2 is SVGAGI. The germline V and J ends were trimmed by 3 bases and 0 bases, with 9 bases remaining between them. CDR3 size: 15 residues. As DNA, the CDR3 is TGTGCCAGCAGTTATAGCAGAAATAGCAATCAGCCCCAGCATTTT. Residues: CASSYSRNSNQPQHF.

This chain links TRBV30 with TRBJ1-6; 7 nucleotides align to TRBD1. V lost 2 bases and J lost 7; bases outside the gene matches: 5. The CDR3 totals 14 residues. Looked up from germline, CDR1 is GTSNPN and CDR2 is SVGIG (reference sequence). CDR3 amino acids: CAWSLGTANSPLHF. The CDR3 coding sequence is TGTGCCTGGAGTTTAGGGACAGCCAATTCACCCCTCCACTTT.

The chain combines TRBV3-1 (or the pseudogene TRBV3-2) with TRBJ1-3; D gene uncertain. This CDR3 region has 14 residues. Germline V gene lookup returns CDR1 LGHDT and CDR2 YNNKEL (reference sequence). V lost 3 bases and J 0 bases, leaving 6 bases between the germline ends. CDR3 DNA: TGTGCCAGCAGCCACCTGACCTCTGGAAACACCATATATTTT. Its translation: CASSHLTSGNTIYF.

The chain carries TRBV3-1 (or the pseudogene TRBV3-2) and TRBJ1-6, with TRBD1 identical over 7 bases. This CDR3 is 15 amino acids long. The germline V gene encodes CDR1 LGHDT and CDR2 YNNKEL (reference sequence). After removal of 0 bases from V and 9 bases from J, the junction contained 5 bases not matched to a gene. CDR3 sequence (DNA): TGTGCCAGCAGCCAAGATTGGGACAGCCTTTCACCCCTCCACTTT. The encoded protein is CASSQDWDSLSPLHF.